Included here is one TCR beta chain sequence, with context. Its antigen is as yet unknown. The PCR was carried out with 60 Vbeta primers and 13 Jbeta primers. Original processing notes: Per a later analysis, the number of unique TCR beta chains was around 79 million, of which 10 million to 11 million were shared. TCRdb's copy holds only in-frame clones and misses some; the assay was immunoSEQ multiplex PCR. That table supplies the V and J calls and clone size; D and trimming were determined from the DNA. The sample lists over 85,000 clones; roughly 80% were seen once. This sample was included in a study of cytomegalovirus exposure and HLA in healthy donors. Study-wide results and limits: TCR beta V- and J-gene trimming, according to a later analysis, was linked to a missense DCLRE1C variant. Reportedly, HLA-A and HLA-B alleles of most subjects were accurately predicted from TCR beta.

The CDR3 consists of 14 residues. Trimming removed 5 bases from V and 6 bases from J, with 13 bases in between. Germline-derived CDR1 and CDR2 are MDHEN and SYDVKM. The TCR comes from a woman in her 30s in good health and CMV-seronegative. The chain combines TRBV28 with TRBJ1-4; D possibly corresponds to TRBD1 (5 bases). The sequenced sample consisted of PBMCs. The CDR3 reads CASSAPGTDEKLFF. The CDR3, as DNA: TGTGCCAGCAGTGCTCCCGGGACTGATGAAAAACTGTTTTTT.